This T cell receptor (beta chain) was found in a study of CD8 T cells in Susac syndrome. Study results and limitations: It was acknowledged in the study that the number of individuals who were included in its TCR sequencing and HLA analysis was relatively small.

In the case of this clonotype: Antigen unknown.

RNA, at about 0.45 to 1 ug, was reverse transcribed with random hexamers. A multiplex approach, immunoSEQ multiplex PCR, amplified TCR beta CDR3 across 54 Vbeta and 13 Jbeta. TCRdb fed the immunoSEQ multiplex PCR reads into MiXCR, producing one record per CDR3 protein. The table records roughly 150,000 distinct CDR3 sequences, over 85% of them present only once. Negative isolation was applied to CD8+ and CD4+ T cells, and FACS enrichment was applied to TEMRA cells. This CDR3 contains 12 residues. The V gene lost 0 bases and the J gene lost 6 bases, with 6 bases spanning the gap. Sequenced sample: CD4+ T cells from PBMCs. The clonotype comes from a human donor in good health. J is TRBJ2-7 and V is TRBV12-3 or TRBV12-4, with TRBD2 as a possible D gene (5 bases). The CDR3 loop is CASSLAGSEQYF. As DNA, the CDR3 is TGTGCCAGCAGTTTAGCAGGGAGCGAGCAGTACTTC.